The TCR beta chain described here comes from a study of a mutant IDH1 vaccine in newly diagnosed glioma. Study information: Beginning 4-6 weeks after radiotherapy alone, or with temozolomide cycles, vaccination took place. Patients' prior therapy spanned radiotherapy, temozolomide, or both; most underwent both.

A word on this clone: Its antigen is still unknown.

Repertoires were generated with immunoSEQ multiplex PCR, while TCRdb's copy carries only in-frame clones and drops some. The sample holds about 34,000 clones, around nine tenths seen once. With 4 bases removed from V and 3 bases from J, the gap between germline ends came to 13 bases. Germline V gene lookup returns CDR1 SEHNR and CDR2 FQNEAQ (reference sequence). CDR3 size: 16 residues. Time point described: week 47, end of study. With topical imiquimod, each dose of the vaccine consisted of 300 ug of mutant IDH1 20-mer peptide. Patients had eight vaccinations, in weeks 1, 3, 5, 7, 11, 15, 19 and 23. The chain links TRBV7-9 to TRBJ1-6, with D uncertain. The source of this sequence is a woman in her 30s with glioma. Sequencing was performed on PBMCs, taken from a glioma patient whose treatment included an IDH1 peptide vaccine. The CDR3 protein is CASSYPAAGYNSPLHF. CDR3 bases: TGTGCCAGCAGCTACCCGGCAGCCGGCTATAATTCACCCCTCCACTTT.